The TCR beta chain described here comes from a study of immune evolution from preneoplasia to lung adenocarcinoma. Germline V gene lookup returns CDR1 SGHRS and CDR2 YFSETQ. The J segment lost 6 bases and the V segment lost 0 bases, leaving 5 bases of the junction unmatched. The CDR3 has 16 amino acids. As concerns this clone: The antigen is undetermined.

Method: immunoSEQ multiplex PCR; TCRdb's copy keeps in-frame clones and lacks some. This repertoire shows around 41,000 clones, more than 60% found once; its top ten account for approximately 4.8%. Points from the study as a whole: Compared with EGFR-mutant or double wild-type lesions, KRAS-mutant nodules were more clonal. Clonality was highest in normal lung, lower in later-stage lesions apparently.

The chain employs TRBV5-1 and TRBJ2-2; TRBD1 matches at 10 bases. The specimen sequenced was FFPE invasive lung adenocarcinoma tissue. This clonotype was obtained from a person aged 60 to 70 with lung adenocarcinoma. In DNA, the CDR3 is TGCGCCAGCAGCTTGGGGACAGGGGGTCTGGCCGGGGAGCTGTTTTTT. The encoded protein is CASSLGTGGLAGELFF.